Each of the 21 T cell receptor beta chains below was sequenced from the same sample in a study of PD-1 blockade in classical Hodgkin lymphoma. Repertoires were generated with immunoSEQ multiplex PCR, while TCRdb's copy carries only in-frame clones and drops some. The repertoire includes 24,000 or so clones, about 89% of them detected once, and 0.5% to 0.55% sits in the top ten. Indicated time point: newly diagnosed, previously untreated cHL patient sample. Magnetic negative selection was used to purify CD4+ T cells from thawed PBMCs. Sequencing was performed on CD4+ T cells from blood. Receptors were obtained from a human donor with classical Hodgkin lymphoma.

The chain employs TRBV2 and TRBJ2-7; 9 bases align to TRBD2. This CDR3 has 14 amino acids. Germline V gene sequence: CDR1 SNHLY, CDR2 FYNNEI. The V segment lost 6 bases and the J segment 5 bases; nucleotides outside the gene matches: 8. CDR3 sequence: CASRTGPSGDEQYF. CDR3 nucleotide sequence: TGTGCCAGCAGGACCGGCCCTAGCGGGGACGAGCAGTACTTC.

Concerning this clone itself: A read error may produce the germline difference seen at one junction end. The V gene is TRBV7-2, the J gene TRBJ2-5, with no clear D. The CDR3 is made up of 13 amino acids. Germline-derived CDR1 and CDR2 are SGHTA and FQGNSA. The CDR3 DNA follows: TGTGCCAGCAGCTTAGCCCACCGAGAGGCCCAGTACTTC. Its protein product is CASSLAHREAQYF.

CDR3 sequence: CASSQASGAGANVLTF. DNA for the CDR3: TGCGCCAGCAGCCAAGCGTCGGGGGCTGGGGCCAACGTCCTGACTTTC. This chain links TRBV4-3 with TRBJ2-6, with D possibly TRBD2 on 6 matching bases. CDR1 is LGHNA and CDR2 is YSLEER in the germline V gene. V lost 1 base to trimming and J lost 2 bases, with 9 bases between them. The CDR3 extends over 16 amino acids.

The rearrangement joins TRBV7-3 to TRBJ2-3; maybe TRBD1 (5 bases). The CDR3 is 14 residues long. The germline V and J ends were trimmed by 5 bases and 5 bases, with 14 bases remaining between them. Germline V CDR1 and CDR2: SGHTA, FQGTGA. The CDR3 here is CASSLDRTQDTQYF. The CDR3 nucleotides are TGTGCCAGCAGCCTTGACCGGACACAAGATACGCAGTATTTT.

This CDR3 is CAWSSLAGGWYEQYF. The CDR3 bases are TGTGCCTGGAGTTCACTAGCGGGGGGGTGGTACGAGCAGTACTTC. The chain combines TRBV30 with TRBJ2-7; TRBD2 matches at 13 bases. The CDR3 runs 15 residues. V lost 2 bases to trimming and J lost 4 bases; unmatched junction nucleotides: 5. Germline-derived CDR1 and CDR2 are GTSNPN and SVGIG (reference sequence).

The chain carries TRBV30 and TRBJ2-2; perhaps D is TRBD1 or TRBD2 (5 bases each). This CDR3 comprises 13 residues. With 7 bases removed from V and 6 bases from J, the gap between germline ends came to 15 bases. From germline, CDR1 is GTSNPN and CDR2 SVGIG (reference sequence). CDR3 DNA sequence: TGTGCCTTTCTGGGGGTAGTAGCCGGGGAGCTGTTTTTT. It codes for CAFLGVVAGELFF. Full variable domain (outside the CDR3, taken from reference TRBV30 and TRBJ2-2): SQTIHQWPATLVQPVGSPLSLECTVEGTSNPNLYWYRQAAGRGLQLLFYSVGIGQISSEVPQNLSASRPQDRQFILSSKKLLLSDSGFYLCAFLGVVAGELFFGEGSRLTVL.

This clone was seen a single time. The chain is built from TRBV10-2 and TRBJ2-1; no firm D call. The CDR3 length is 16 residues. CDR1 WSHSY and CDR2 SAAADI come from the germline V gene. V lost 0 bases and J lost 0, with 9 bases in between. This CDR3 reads CASSESGTPSYNEQFF. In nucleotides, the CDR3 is TGCGCCAGCAGTGAGTCGGGCACACCCTCCTACAATGAGCAGTTCTTC.

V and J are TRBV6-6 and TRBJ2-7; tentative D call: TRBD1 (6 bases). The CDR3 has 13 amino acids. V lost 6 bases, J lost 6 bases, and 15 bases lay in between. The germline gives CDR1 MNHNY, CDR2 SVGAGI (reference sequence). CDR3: CASSRGQSVEQYF. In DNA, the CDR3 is TGTGCCAGCAGCCGAGGACAGTCAGTCGAGCAGTACTTC.

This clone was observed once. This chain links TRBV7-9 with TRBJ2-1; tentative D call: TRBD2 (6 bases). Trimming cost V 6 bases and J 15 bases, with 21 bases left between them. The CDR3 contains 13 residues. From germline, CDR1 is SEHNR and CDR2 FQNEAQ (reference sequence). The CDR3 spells CASSPSFVLARFF. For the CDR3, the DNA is TGTGCCAGCAGTCCCAGCTTTGTTCTAGCGCGGTTCTTC. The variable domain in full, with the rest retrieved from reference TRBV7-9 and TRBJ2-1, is DTGVSQNPRHKITKRGQNVTFRCDPISEHNRLYWYRQTLGQGPEFLTYFQNEAQLEKSRLLSDRFSAERPKGSFSTLEIQRTEQGDSAMYLCASSPSFVLARFFGPGTRLTVL.

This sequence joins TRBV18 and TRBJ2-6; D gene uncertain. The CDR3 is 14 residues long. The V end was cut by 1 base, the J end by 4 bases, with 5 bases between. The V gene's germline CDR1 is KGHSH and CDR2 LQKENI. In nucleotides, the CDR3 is TGTGCCAGCTCACCACGTTGGGGGGCCAACGTCCTGACTTTC. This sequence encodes CASSPRWGANVLTF.

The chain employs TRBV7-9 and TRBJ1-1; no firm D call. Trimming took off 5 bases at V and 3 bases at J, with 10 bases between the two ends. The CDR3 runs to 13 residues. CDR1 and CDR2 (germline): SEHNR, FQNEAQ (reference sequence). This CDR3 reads CASSPKGDTEAFF. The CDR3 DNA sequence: TGTGCCAGCAGCCCTAAGGGCGACACTGAAGCTTTCTTT.

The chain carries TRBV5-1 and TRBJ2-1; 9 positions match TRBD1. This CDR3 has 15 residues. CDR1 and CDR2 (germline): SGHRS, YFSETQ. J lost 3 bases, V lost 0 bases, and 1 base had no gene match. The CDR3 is CASSLGTGVYNEQFF. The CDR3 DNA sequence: TGCGCCAGCAGCTTGGGGACAGGGGTCTACAATGAGCAGTTCTTC.

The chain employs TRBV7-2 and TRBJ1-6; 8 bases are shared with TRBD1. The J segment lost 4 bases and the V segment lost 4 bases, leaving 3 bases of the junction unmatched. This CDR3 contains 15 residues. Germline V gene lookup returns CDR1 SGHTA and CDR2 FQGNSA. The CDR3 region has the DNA TGTGCCAGCAGCTCGGACAGGGCTTATAATTCACCCCTCCACTTT. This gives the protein CASSSDRAYNSPLHF.

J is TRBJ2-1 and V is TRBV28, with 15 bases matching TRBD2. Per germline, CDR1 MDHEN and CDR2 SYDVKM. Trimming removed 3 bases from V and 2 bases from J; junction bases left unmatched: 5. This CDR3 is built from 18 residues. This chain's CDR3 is CASSFPGLAGGAYNEQFF. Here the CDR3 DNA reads TGTGCCAGCAGTTTTCCGGGACTAGCGGGGGGTGCCTACAATGAGCAGTTCTTC.

CDR3 DNA sequence: TGTGCCAGCAGTCTGGACAGGGACTATGGCTACACCTTC. Encoded protein: CASSLDRDYGYTF. This chain links TRBV27 with TRBJ1-2; 8 nucleotides match TRBD1. The V gene's germline CDR1 is MNHEY and CDR2 SMNVEV (reference sequence). This CDR3 comprises 13 residues. J was trimmed by 3 bases and V by 5 bases; bases with no gene match: 2.

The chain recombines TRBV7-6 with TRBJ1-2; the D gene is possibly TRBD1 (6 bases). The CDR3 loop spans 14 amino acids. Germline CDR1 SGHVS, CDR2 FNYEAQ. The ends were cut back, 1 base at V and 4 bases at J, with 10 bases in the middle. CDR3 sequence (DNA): TGTGCCAGCAGCTTAGGGAGGACAGCCTATGGCTACACCTTC. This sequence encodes CASSLGRTAYGYTF.

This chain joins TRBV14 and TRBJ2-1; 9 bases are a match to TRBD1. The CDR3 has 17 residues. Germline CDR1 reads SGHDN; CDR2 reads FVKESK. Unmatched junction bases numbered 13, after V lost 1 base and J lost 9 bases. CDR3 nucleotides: TGTGCCAGCAGCCAAGTTGTAGGGGACAGGGTAGGCGGTGAGCAGTTCTTC. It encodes CASSQVVGDRVGGEQFF.

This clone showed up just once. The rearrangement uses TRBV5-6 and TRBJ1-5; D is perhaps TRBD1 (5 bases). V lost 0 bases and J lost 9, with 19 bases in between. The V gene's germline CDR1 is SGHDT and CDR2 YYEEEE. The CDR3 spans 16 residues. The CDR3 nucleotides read TGTGCCAGCAGCTTGGGGGGCTCGAGGAGCTGGCGGCCCCAGCATTTT. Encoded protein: CASSLGGSRSWRPQHF.

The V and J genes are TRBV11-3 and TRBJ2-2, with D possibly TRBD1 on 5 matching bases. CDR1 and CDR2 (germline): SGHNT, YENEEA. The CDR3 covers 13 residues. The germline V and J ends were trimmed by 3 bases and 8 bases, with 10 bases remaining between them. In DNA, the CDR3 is TGTGCCAGCAGCTTTGACAGTTCGGGGGAGCTGTTTTTT. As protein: CASSFDSSGELFF.

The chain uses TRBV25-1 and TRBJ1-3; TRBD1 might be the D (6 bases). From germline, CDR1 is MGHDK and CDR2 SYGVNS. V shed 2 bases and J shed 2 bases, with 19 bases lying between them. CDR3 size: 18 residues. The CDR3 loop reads CASSEARKSQGTGNTIYF. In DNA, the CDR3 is TGTGCCAGCAGTGAAGCCCGAAAATCCCAGGGGACTGGAAACACCATATATTTT.

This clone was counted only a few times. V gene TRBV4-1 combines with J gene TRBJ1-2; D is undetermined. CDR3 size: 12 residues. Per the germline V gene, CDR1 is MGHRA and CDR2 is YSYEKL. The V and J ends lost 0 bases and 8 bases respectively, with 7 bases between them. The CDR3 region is CASSQDDGGYTF. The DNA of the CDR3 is TGCGCCAGCAGCCAAGATGACGGGGGCTACACCTTC.